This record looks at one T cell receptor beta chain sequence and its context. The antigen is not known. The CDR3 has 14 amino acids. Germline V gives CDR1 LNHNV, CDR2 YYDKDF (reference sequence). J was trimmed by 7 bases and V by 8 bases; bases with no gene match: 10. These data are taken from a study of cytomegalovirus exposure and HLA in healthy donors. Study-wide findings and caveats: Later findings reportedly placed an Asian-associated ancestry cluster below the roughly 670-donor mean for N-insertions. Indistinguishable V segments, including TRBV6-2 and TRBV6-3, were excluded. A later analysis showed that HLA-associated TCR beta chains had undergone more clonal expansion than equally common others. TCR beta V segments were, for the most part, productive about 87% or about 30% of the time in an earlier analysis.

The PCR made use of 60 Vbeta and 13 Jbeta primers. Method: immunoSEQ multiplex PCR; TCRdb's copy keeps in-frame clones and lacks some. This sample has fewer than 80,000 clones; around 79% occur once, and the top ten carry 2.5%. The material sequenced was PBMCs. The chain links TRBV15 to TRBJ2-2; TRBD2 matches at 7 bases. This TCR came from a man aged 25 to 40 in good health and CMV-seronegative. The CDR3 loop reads CATGSGGRGGELFF. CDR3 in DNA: TGTGCCACCGGGTCGGGGGGTCGCGGCGGGGAGCTGTTTTTT.